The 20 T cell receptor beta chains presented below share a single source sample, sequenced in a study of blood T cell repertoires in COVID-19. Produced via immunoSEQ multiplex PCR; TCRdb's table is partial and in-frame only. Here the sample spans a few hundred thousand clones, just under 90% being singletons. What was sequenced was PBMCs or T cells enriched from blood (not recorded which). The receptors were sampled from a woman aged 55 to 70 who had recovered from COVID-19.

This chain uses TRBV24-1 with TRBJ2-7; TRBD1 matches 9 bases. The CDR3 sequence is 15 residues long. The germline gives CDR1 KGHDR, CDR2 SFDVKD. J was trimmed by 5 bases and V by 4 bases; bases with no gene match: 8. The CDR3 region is CATSDAGTGNHEQYF. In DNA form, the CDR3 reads TGTGCCACCAGTGACGCCGGGACAGGGAACCACGAGCAGTACTTC.

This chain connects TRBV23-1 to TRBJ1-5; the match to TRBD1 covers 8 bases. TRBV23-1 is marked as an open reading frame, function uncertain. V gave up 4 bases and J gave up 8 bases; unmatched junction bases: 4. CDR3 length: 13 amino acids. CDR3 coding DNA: TGCGCCAGCAGTCCTCGGACAGGGAAGCCCCAGCATTTT. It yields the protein CASSPRTGKPQHF.

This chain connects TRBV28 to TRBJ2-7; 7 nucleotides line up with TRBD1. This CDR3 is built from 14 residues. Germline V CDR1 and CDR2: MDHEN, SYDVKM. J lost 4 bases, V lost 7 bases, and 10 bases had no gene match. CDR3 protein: CASTPGTALYEQYF. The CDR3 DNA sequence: TGTGCCAGCACTCCTGGGACAGCCTTGTACGAGCAGTACTTC.

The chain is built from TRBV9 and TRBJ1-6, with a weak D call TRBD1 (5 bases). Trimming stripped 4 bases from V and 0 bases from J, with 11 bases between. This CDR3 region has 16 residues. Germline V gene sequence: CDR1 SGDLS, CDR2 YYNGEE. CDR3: CASSPGGGSYNSPLHF. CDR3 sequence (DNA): TGTGCCAGCAGCCCGGGGGGGGGCTCCTATAATTCACCCCTCCACTTT.

CDR3: CASSQDKGQRAQHF. The CDR3 coding sequence is TGCGCCAGCAGCCAAGATAAGGGACAACGTGCCCAGCATTTT. This chain connects TRBV4-1 to TRBJ1-5; D possibly corresponds to TRBD1 (6 bases). Germline V gives CDR1 MGHRA, CDR2 YSYEKL. The CDR3 has 14 amino acids. The V gene lost 0 bases and the J gene lost 11 bases, with 14 bases spanning the gap.

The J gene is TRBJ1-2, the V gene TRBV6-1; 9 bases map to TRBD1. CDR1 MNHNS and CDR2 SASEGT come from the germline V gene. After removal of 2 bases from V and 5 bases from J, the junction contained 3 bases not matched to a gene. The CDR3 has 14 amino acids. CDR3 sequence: CASSERTGAYGYTF. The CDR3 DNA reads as TGTGCCAGCAGTGAACGGACAGGGGCGTATGGCTACACCTTC.

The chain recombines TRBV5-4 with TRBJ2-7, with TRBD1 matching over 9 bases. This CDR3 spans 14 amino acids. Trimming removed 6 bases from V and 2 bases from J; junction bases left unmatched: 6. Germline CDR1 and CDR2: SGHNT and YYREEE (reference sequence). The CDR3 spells CASKETGGAYEQYF. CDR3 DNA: TGTGCCAGCAAGGAAACAGGGGGCGCCTACGAGCAGTACTTC.

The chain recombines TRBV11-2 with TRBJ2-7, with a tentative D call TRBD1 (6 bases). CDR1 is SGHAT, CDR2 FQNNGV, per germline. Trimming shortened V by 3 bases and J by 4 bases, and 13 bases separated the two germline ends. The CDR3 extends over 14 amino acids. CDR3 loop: CASSFDRLIYEQYF. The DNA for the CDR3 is TGTGCCAGCAGCTTTGACAGGTTGATATACGAGCAGTACTTC.

CDR3 sequence (DNA): TGTGCCAGCAGCACCGGACAGGGTCCCTACGAGCAGTACTTC. It yields the protein CASSTGQGPYEQYF. The chain joins TRBV7-8 to TRBJ2-7; 8 bases line up with TRBD1. Looked up from germline, CDR1 is SGHVS and CDR2 is FQNEAQ. The CDR3 extends over 14 amino acids. The V and J ends lost 5 bases and 2 bases, in that order; junction bases with no gene match: 5.

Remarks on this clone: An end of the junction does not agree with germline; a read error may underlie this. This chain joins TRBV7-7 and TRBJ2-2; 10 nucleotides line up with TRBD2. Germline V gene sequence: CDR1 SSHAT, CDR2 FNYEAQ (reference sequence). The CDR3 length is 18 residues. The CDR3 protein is CASSYGLAGGARAGELFF. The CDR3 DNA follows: TGTGCTAGCAGCTACGGATTAGCGGGGGGAGCTCGAGCCGGGGAGCTGTTTTTT.

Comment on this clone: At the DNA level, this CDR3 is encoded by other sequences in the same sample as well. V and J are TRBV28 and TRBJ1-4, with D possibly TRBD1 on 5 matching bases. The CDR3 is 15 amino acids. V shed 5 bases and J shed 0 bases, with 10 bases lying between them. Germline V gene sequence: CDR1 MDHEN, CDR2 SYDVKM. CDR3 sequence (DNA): TGTGCCAGCAGTCCTCCGGGGGCAACTAATGAAAAACTGTTTTTT. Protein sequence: CASSPPGATNEKLFF.

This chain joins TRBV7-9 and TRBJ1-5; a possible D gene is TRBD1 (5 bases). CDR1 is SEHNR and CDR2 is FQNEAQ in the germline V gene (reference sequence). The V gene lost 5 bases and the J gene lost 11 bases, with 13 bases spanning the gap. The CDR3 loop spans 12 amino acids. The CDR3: CASSQDTSTQHF. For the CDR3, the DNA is TGTGCCAGCAGCCAGGACACCTCGACCCAGCATTTT.

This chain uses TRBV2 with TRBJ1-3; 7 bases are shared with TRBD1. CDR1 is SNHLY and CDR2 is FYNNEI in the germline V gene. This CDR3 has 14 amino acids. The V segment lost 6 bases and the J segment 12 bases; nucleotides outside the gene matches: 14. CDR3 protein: CASSPLGQDPVIYF. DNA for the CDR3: TGTGCCAGCAGCCCTCTAGGACAGGACCCGGTCATATATTTT.

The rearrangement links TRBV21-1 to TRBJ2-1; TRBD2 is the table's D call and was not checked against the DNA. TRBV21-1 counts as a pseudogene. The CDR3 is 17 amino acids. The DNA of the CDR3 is TGTGCCAGCAGCTCCCAGACCGGGAAGCCCTCCTACAATGAGCAGTTCTTC. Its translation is CASSSQTGKPSYNEQFF.

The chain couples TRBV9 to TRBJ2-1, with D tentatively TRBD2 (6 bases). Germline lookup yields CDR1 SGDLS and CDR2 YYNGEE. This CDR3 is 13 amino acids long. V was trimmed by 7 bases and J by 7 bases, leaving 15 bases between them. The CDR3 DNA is TGTGCCAGCTCAGGGACTCAACGTAATGAGCAGTTCTTC. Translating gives CASSGTQRNEQFF.

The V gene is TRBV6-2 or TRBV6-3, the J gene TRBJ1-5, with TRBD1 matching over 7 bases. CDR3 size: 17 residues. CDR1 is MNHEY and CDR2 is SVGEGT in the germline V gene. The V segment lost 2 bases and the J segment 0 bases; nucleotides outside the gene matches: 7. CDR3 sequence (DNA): TGTGCCAGCAGTTACGGCATGTCAGGGGGTAGCAATCAGCCCCAGCATTTT. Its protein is CASSYGMSGGSNQPQHF.

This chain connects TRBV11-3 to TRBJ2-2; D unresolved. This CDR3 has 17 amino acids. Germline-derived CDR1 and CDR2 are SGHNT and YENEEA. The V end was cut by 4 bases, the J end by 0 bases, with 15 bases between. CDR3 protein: CASSSWSGLANTGELFF. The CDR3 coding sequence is TGTGCCAGCAGCTCCTGGAGTGGTCTGGCGAACACCGGGGAGCTGTTTTTT.

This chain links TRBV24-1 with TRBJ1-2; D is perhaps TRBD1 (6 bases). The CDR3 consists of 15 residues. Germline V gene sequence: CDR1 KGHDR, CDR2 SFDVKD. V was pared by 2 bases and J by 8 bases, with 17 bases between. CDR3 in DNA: TGTGCCACCAGTGATTCCTCGGGACATCAAAAAGGCTACACCTTC. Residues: CATSDSSGHQKGYTF.

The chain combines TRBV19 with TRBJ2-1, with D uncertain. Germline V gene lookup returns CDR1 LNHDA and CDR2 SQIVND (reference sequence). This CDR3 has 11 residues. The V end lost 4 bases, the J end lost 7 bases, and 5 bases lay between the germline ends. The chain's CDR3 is CASSRANEQFF. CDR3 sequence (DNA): TGTGCCAGTAGTAGGGCTAATGAGCAGTTCTTC.

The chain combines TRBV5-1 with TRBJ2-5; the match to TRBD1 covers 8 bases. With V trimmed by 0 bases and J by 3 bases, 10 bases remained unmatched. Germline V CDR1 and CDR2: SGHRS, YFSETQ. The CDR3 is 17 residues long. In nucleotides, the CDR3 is TGCGCCAGCAGCTTGGCCAAGTCGACAGGGGTAGAAGAGACCCAGTACTTC. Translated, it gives CASSLAKSTGVEETQYF.